A single sample gave rise to the 30 T cell receptor beta chains below, sequenced in a study of T cell responses to AZD1222 COVID-19 vaccine. The protocol was immunoSEQ multiplex PCR, while the TCRdb copy is restricted to in-frame clones and leaves out a portion. Here the sample spans approximately 150,000 clones, just over 90% being singletons. Sequenced here: peripheral blood, sampled on day 0 of AZD1222 vaccination. These TCRs come from an adult in good health.

The chain recombines TRBV12-2 with TRBJ1-2; TRBD1 was called by the table and not checked on the DNA. TRBV12-2 is listed as a pseudogene. The CDR3 is 14 residues long. CDR3 in DNA: TGTGCAAGTCGCTTTATACAGGGTAGGTATGGCTACACCTTC. Protein sequence: CASRFIQGRYGYTF.

The chain combines TRBV10-1 with TRBJ1-2; the D is unclear. Deletions cut 6 bases from V and 2 bases from J, with 13 bases between. The germline gives CDR1 WNHNN, CDR2 SYGVQD (reference sequence). The CDR3 has 14 residues. CDR3 sequence: CASSGLWGNYGYTF. CDR3 nucleotides: TGCGCCAGCAGCGGTCTTTGGGGAAACTATGGCTACACCTTC.

The CDR3 region is CASIKTSGGTGELFF. In DNA, the CDR3 is TGCGCCAGCATCAAGACTAGCGGGGGAACCGGGGAGCTGTTTTTT. The chain has TRBV5-1 and TRBJ2-2; 12 bases line up with TRBD2. Germline assignment: CDR1 SGHRS and CDR2 YFSETQ. There are 15 residues in the CDR3. The trim removed 6 bases at V and 5 bases at J, leaving 5 bases unmatched.

This chain uses TRBV5-1 with TRBJ1-5; tentatively, D is TRBD1 (6 bases). Germline values: CDR1 SGHRS, CDR2 YFSETQ. Trimming shortened V by 6 bases and J by 6 bases, and 16 bases separated the two germline ends. The CDR3 has 14 amino acids. CDR3 sequence (DNA): TGCGCCAGCATGTACCCAGGGGAGTTTCAGCCCCAGCATTTT. It translates to CASMYPGEFQPQHF.

This chain uses TRBV6-5 with TRBJ1-2; D is undetermined. V lost 0 bases and J lost 0, with 11 bases in between. This CDR3 has 16 amino acids. The germline V gene encodes CDR1 MNHEY and CDR2 SVGAGI. The CDR3 DNA is TGTGCCAGCAGTTACTCATCGCGGCCAGCTAACTATGGCTACACCTTC. As protein: CASSYSSRPANYGYTF.

The rearrangement uses TRBV3-1 (or the pseudogene TRBV3-2) and TRBJ2-7; TRBD1 might be the D (5 bases). Germline V CDR1 and CDR2: LGHDT, YNNKEL (reference sequence). V lost 4 bases to trimming and J lost 2 bases, with 12 bases between them. This CDR3 is 14 amino acids long. The chain's CDR3 is CASSPRQKTYEQYF. In DNA, the CDR3 is TGTGCCAGCAGCCCGCGACAGAAGACCTACGAGCAGTACTTC.

The J gene is TRBJ2-3, the V gene TRBV7-3; 8 bases are shared with TRBD2. The V segment lost 0 bases and the J segment 6 bases; nucleotides outside the gene matches: 5. This CDR3 comprises 15 residues. The germline CDR1 and CDR2 sequences are SGHTA and FQGTGA. The CDR3 DNA follows: TGTGCCAGCAGCTTAACCCGGGGGGGCCCCGATACGCAGTATTTT. Its protein is CASSLTRGGPDTQYF.

V is TRBV6-1 and J is TRBJ1-4, with D unresolved. The CDR3 length is 13 residues. CDR1 is MNHNS and CDR2 is SASEGT in the germline V gene. V was shortened by 0 bases and J by 10 bases, with 9 bases between the two germline ends. The CDR3 is CASSEAGVGKLFF. In nucleotides, the CDR3 is TGTGCCAGCAGTGAAGCGGGAGTCGGAAAACTGTTTTTT.

This chain connects TRBV4-2 to TRBJ2-7; either TRBD1 or TRBD2 may fit D (5 bases each). This CDR3 is built from 14 residues. Trimming took 4 bases from V and 0 from J, leaving 10 bases between them. Germline CDR1 and CDR2: LGHNA and YNFKEQ. CDR3 amino acids: CASSPAGTSYEQYF. CDR3 coding DNA: TGTGCCAGCAGCCCCGCCGGGACCTCCTACGAGCAGTACTTC.

The J gene is TRBJ1-5, the V gene TRBV5-5, with D uncertain. The CDR3 loop spans 14 amino acids. With 0 bases removed from V and 2 bases from J, the gap between germline ends came to 6 bases. Germline values: CDR1 SGHKS, CDR2 YYEKEE (reference sequence). The CDR3: CASSLVRRNQPQHF. CDR3 DNA sequence: TGTGCCAGCAGCTTGGTCAGACGCAATCAGCCCCAGCATTTT.

In this sample, this clone turned up once. The rearrangement joins TRBV24-1 to TRBJ1-6, with D perhaps matching TRBD1 (6 bases). The V gene lost 7 bases and the J gene lost 7 bases, with 10 bases spanning the gap. Per the germline V gene, CDR1 is KGHDR and CDR2 is SFDVKD. The CDR3 covers 13 residues. The CDR3 spells CATRDSGNSPLHF. The DNA of the CDR3 is TGTGCCACCAGGGACAGCGGGAATTCACCCCTCCACTTT.

This clone has a handful of counts. The V call is TRBV25-1, the J call TRBJ1-2, with 7 bases fitting TRBD1. CDR1 MGHDK and CDR2 SYGVNS come from the germline V gene. This CDR3 is built from 13 residues. The junction had 3 bases not matched to a gene; V was cut back by 2 bases and J by 6 bases. For the CDR3, the DNA is TGTGCCAGCAGTGAAATACAGGGGAATGGCTACACCTTC. It codes for CASSEIQGNGYTF.

The chain recombines TRBV7-9 with TRBJ2-7; D is possibly TRBD2 (6 bases). CDR3 length: 16 residues. Trimming took off 3 bases at V and 0 bases at J, with 15 bases between the two ends. Germline values: CDR1 SEHNR, CDR2 FQNEAQ (reference sequence). CDR3 in amino acids: CASSFLGGSSSYEQYF. CDR3 coding DNA: TGTGCCAGCAGCTTTCTGGGGGGATCTAGCTCCTACGAGCAGTACTTC.

This chain connects TRBV9 to TRBJ2-7, with 7 bases identical to TRBD1. Per germline, CDR1 SGDLS and CDR2 YYNGEE. V dropped 0 bases and J dropped 2; count of bases not matched to a gene: 11. The CDR3 contains 17 residues. The CDR3 DNA sequence: TGTGCCAGCAGCGTAGTACCCACCCAAGGGACAGCCTACGAGCAGTACTTC. Translation gives CASSVVPTQGTAYEQYF.

The V call is TRBV19, the J call TRBJ2-6; D gene uncertain. Germline V gene data show CDR1 as LNHDA and CDR2 as SQIVND (reference sequence). The length of the CDR3 is 16 residues. V was pared by 0 bases and J by 2 bases, with 8 bases between. Written as DNA, the CDR3 is TGTGCCAGTAGTATAGAGGTCTTACCTGGGGCCAACGTCCTGACTTTC. The encoded protein is CASSIEVLPGANVLTF.

The genes are TRBV3-1 (or the pseudogene TRBV3-2) and TRBJ1-1; 10 nucleotides agree with TRBD1. V lost 4 bases to trimming and J lost 4 bases; unmatched junction nucleotides: 3. Germline lookup yields CDR1 LGHDT and CDR2 YNNKEL (reference sequence). The CDR3 has 14 amino acids. The CDR3 loop reads CASSPWTGGTEAFF. The CDR3 DNA follows: TGTGCCAGCAGCCCCTGGACAGGGGGCACTGAAGCTTTCTTT.

This rearrangement joins TRBV9 to TRBJ1-2, with 9 positions matching TRBD1. V was pared by 6 bases and J by 5 bases, with 11 bases of the junction left unmatched. Germline CDR1 is SGDLS and CDR2 is YYNGEE. The CDR3 is 15 amino acids. The CDR3 protein is CASNPDGQGSYGYTF. For the CDR3, the DNA is TGTGCCAGCAACCCCGATGGACAGGGGTCTTATGGCTACACCTTC.

The chain uses TRBV6-6 and TRBJ1-1; D possibly corresponds to TRBD1 (6 bases). Germline V gene lookup returns CDR1 MNHNY and CDR2 SVGAGI (reference sequence). With 7 bases removed from V and 4 bases from J, the gap between germline ends came to 16 bases. The CDR3 consists of 14 residues. CDR3 nucleotides: TGTGCCAGCAACCGGTGGACAGAGGGCACTGAAGCTTTCTTT. Translated, it gives CASNRWTEGTEAFF.

The J gene is TRBJ2-2, the V gene TRBV3-1 (or the pseudogene TRBV3-2); weak D call: TRBD1 (6 bases). V was cut by 1 base and J by 5 bases, with 8 bases left in between. CDR1 and CDR2 (germline): LGHDT, YNNKEL (reference sequence). CDR3 length: 14 amino acids. The CDR3 sequence is CASSQGTATGELFF. The CDR3 DNA reads TGTGCCAGCAGCCAAGGGACAGCTACCGGGGAGCTGTTTTTT.

This chain connects TRBV11-2 to TRBJ1-5; no definite D call. The V end lost 0 bases, the J end lost 4 bases, and 10 bases lay between the germline ends. Germline CDR1 SGHAT, CDR2 FQNNGV. The CDR3 is made up of 15 amino acids. The CDR3 DNA sequence: TGTGCCAGCAGCTTAGATCCGGGGTATAATCAGCCCCAGCATTTT. It encodes CASSLDPGYNQPQHF. The full variable domain, its missing parts supplied by reference TRBV11-2 and TRBJ1-5, is EAGVAQSPRYKIIEKRQSVAFWCNPISGHATLYWYQQILGQGPKLLIQFQNNGVVDDSQLPKDRFSAERLKGVDSTLKIQPAKLEDSAVYLCASSLDPGYNQPQHFGDGTRLSIL.

The chain carries TRBV27 and TRBJ2-5; D possibly corresponds to TRBD2 (6 bases). The V end was cut by 2 bases, the J end by 5 bases, with 12 bases between. In germline, CDR1 is MNHEY, CDR2 SMNVEV (reference sequence). This CDR3 spans 14 amino acids. In nucleotides, the CDR3 is TGTGCCAGCAGTTTACTGGACGGAGGGGAGACCCAGTACTTC. Residues: CASSLLDGGETQYF.

The chain is built from TRBV18 and TRBJ2-2, with 8 bases aligning to TRBD1. CDR1 and CDR2 (germline): KGHSH, LQKENI. The CDR3 covers 19 residues. The J segment lost 1 base and the V segment lost 3 bases, leaving 13 bases of the junction unmatched. CDR3 coding DNA: TGTGCCAGCTCACCGGGACAGGCGTCTATATTAGAGAACACCGGGGAGCTGTTTTTT. Translation gives CASSPGQASILENTGELFF.

This clone was seen just once. The chain is built from TRBV6-4 and TRBJ1-1, with D possibly being TRBD1 (5 bases). CDR3 length: 13 amino acids. Trimming took off 4 bases at V and 0 bases at J, with 6 bases between the two ends. The V gene's germline CDR1 is MRHNA and CDR2 SNTAGT. CDR3 DNA: TGTGCCAGCAGTGGCAGGGTGAACACTGAAGCTTTCTTT. Its translation: CASSGRVNTEAFF.

In the case of this clone: The sample contains more than one DNA sequence encoding this CDR3. The chain couples TRBV7-2 to TRBJ1-1; D not resolved. CDR1 is SGHTA and CDR2 is FQGNSA in the germline V gene. V gave up 5 bases and J gave up 0 bases, with 7 bases separating them. The CDR3 loop spans 13 amino acids. The CDR3 region is CASSPTVNTEAFF. The CDR3, as DNA: TGTGCCAGCAGCCCCACGGTGAACACTGAAGCTTTCTTT.

The chain employs TRBV6-5 and TRBJ2-1, with a weak D call TRBD1 (6 bases). Per germline, CDR1 MNHEY and CDR2 SVGAGI. V was trimmed by 4 bases and J by 9 bases, leaving 13 bases between them. This CDR3 region has 13 residues. The CDR3: CASSLLQGPEQFF. The CDR3 DNA is TGTGCCAGCAGTTTATTACAGGGACCTGAGCAGTTCTTC.

The rearrangement uses TRBV10-3 and TRBJ1-1; D possibly corresponds to TRBD1 (6 bases). From germline, CDR1 is ENHRY and CDR2 SYGVKD. V dropped 2 bases and J dropped 11 bases, with 12 bases sitting between them. This CDR3 is built from 12 residues. As DNA, the CDR3 is TGTGCCATCAGTGAGGGGGGCGAGGCCGCTTTCTTT. It encodes CAISEGGEAAFF.

This clone was recorded only once. The J gene is TRBJ2-5, the V gene TRBV9; D possibly corresponds to TRBD1 (6 bases). Germline CDR1 reads SGDLS; CDR2 reads YYNGEE. The CDR3 contains 15 residues. The V end lost 0 bases, the J end lost 2 bases, and 11 bases lay between the germline ends. This CDR3 reads CASSVVGTLQETQYF. The DNA for the CDR3 is TGTGCCAGCAGCGTAGTGGGGACACTACAAGAGACCCAGTACTTC.

V usage is TRBV7-9 and J usage is TRBJ2-3; TRBD2 agrees at 8 bases. V shed 4 bases and J 2 bases; nucleotides not matched to a gene: 8. The CDR3 consists of 16 residues. Germline CDR1 SEHNR, CDR2 FQNEAQ (reference sequence). This chain's CDR3 is CASSSPGLDLTDTQYF. For the CDR3, the DNA is TGTGCCAGCAGCTCGCCGGGACTAGACCTCACAGATACGCAGTATTTT.

The chain carries TRBV9 and TRBJ2-7; 9 bases are shared with TRBD1. Germline CDR1 SGDLS, CDR2 YYNGEE. V lost 4 bases to trimming and J lost 5 bases; unmatched junction nucleotides: 4. The CDR3 covers 13 residues. In DNA, the CDR3 is TGTGCCAGCAGCACCTGGGACAGGGACGAGCAGTACTTC. This sequence encodes CASSTWDRDEQYF.

This clone occurred once. The chain couples TRBV5-1 to TRBJ2-2, with TRBD2 matching over 10 bases. The ends lost 6 bases at V and 1 base at J; junction bases unmatched: 3. The CDR3 contains 15 residues. CDR1 is SGHRS and CDR2 is YFSETQ in the germline V gene. This CDR3 is CASKGLAENTGELFF. The CDR3 coding sequence is TGCGCCAGCAAAGGACTAGCGGAGAACACCGGGGAGCTGTTTTTT.